The next 9 T cell receptor beta chains were all read from a single sample in a study of tumor-infiltrating lymphocytes in localized non-small cell lung cancer. Clones were sequenced by immunoSEQ multiplex PCR, and TCRdb holds only the in-frame ones, with some missing. This table has more than 7,500 clones, 60% to 80% appearing once. Material for sequencing was lung tumor tissue. These receptor sequences come from a human donor with non-small cell lung cancer.

This clone has more than one count but fewer than ten. The chain carries TRBV9 and TRBJ1-2; D uncertain. Germline loops: CDR1 SGDLS, CDR2 YYNGEE. V lost 0 bases, J lost 4 bases, and 13 bases lay in between. The CDR3 is 15 residues long. The CDR3 reads CASSVGMGISYGYTF. CDR3 DNA: TGTGCCAGCAGCGTAGGTATGGGGATAAGCTATGGCTACACCTTC.

This chain connects TRBV29-1 to TRBJ2-1; 10 bases fit TRBD2. Germline V gene sequence: CDR1 SQVTM, CDR2 ANQGSEA. V shed 6 bases, J shed 4 bases, and the junction held 9 bases outside the gene matches. CDR3 length equals 15 residues. The DNA for the CDR3 is TGCAGCGTCGTAGCGGGAGGACGAGAATACAATGAGCAGTTCTTC. Translating gives CSVVAGGREYNEQFF.

The rearrangement joins TRBV6-5 to TRBJ2-5; perhaps D is TRBD1 or TRBD2 (5 bases each). Germline V gene data show CDR1 as MNHEY and CDR2 as SVGAGI. The CDR3 sequence is 13 residues long. The ends were cut back, 6 bases at V and 3 bases at J, with 11 bases in the middle. DNA for the CDR3: TGTGCCAGCAGGTTCCAGGGAGAAGAGACCCAGTACTTC. As protein: CASRFQGEETQYF.

The chain recombines TRBV6-1 with TRBJ1-5; D unresolved. Trimming took off 3 bases at V and 5 bases at J, with 11 bases between the two ends. Looked up from germline, CDR1 is MNHNS and CDR2 is SASEGT. The CDR3 contains 14 residues. In DNA, the CDR3 is TGTGCCAGCAGTGATCCCGGGGAATATCAGCCCCAGCATTTT. Translation gives CASSDPGEYQPQHF.

This sequence joins TRBV21-1 and TRBJ1-1; the table's TRBD1 call for D was not verified on the DNA. TRBV21-1 is a listed pseudogene. The length of the CDR3 is 15 residues. Here the CDR3 DNA reads TGTGCCAGCAGCAATCGGACAGGCGTGAACACTGAAGCTTTCTTT. Translation: CASSNRTGVNTEAFF.

This clone was observed a handful of times. The rearrangement uses TRBV28 and TRBJ2-7; perhaps TRBD2 as D (5 bases). V lost 6 bases, J lost 0 bases, and 9 bases lay in between. The CDR3 is made up of 13 amino acids. Germline lookup yields CDR1 MDHEN and CDR2 SYDVKM. Here the CDR3 reads CASRGAVSYEQYF. Written as DNA, the CDR3 is TGTGCCAGCAGGGGAGCAGTCTCCTACGAGCAGTACTTC.

V and J are TRBV5-1 and TRBJ1-5; D is possibly TRBD1 (6 bases). The CDR3 consists of 14 residues. Between the trimmed V and J ends, which lost 4 bases and 7 bases, there was a span of 15 bases. Germline CDR1 reads SGHRS; CDR2 reads YFSETQ. CDR3 coding DNA: TGCGCCAGCAGCCCGGACAGTAGAAACCAGCCCCAGCATTTT. It yields the protein CASSPDSRNQPQHF.

Remarks on this clone: This specimen includes other DNA sequences encoding the same CDR3. V usage is TRBV2 and J usage is TRBJ2-7; 12 nucleotides align to TRBD2. Per germline, CDR1 SNHLY and CDR2 FYNNEI. This CDR3 comprises 17 residues. Trimming took 7 bases from V and 0 from J; bases not matched to a gene: 10. The CDR3 coding sequence is TGTGCCAGCATACCGGGACTAGCGGGTGAAAGCTCCTACGAGCAGTACTTC. It encodes CASIPGLAGESSYEQYF.

The chain links TRBV5-5 to TRBJ2-7, with 8 bases that match TRBD1. The CDR3 sequence is 14 residues long. The V gene's germline CDR1 is SGHKS and CDR2 YYEKEE (reference sequence). Germline trimming cut 2 bases from V and 1 base from J; bases unmatched to any gene: 2. In DNA form, the CDR3 reads TGTGCCAGCAGCTTTGGGACAGGATCCTACGAGCAGTACTTC. Translating it yields CASSFGTGSYEQYF.